A single sample is the source of the 3 T cell receptor beta chains below, sequenced in a study of beta chain features in type 1 diabetes. Sequencing targeted expressed TCRB transcripts, as all isolated RNA had been reverse transcribed. Sequencing used immunoSEQ multiplex PCR; TCRdb keeps in-frame clones, though not all of them. Found here are 900,000 or so clones, around a sixth of them singletons; the top ten hold about 0.02%. Sequences were obtained from naive CD4+ T cells from blood. The receptors shown here come from a woman under 30 in good health.

This clone came up a few times. This rearrangement joins TRBV10-3 to TRBJ2-2, with 9 bases that match TRBD2. The germline V gene has CDR1 ENHRY and CDR2 SYGVKD. V lost 0 bases, J lost 8 bases, and 7 bases stayed unmatched. This CDR3 has 16 amino acids. CDR3: CAISESDSGRGGELFF. As DNA, the CDR3 is TGTGCCATCAGTGAGTCGGATAGCGGGAGAGGAGGGGAGCTGTTTTTT.

The chain is built from TRBV7-2 and TRBJ2-1; D unresolved. The CDR3 is made up of 13 amino acids. From germline, CDR1 is SGHTA and CDR2 FQGNSA. V was shortened by 6 bases and J by 8 bases, with 14 bases between the two germline ends. The CDR3 DNA follows: TGTGCCAGCAGACGTCCGGCCCCTCATGAGCAGTTCTTC. Amino acid sequence: CASRRPAPHEQFF.

V usage is TRBV7-9 and J usage is TRBJ2-7; D is undetermined. In germline, CDR1 is SEHNR, CDR2 FQNEAQ (reference sequence). Trimming pared 0 bases from V and 3 bases from J, leaving 9 bases between. This CDR3 has 14 amino acids. The chain's CDR3 is CASSLASRSYEQYF. The CDR3 nucleotides read TGTGCCAGCAGCTTAGCCTCGCGTAGCTACGAGCAGTACTTC.